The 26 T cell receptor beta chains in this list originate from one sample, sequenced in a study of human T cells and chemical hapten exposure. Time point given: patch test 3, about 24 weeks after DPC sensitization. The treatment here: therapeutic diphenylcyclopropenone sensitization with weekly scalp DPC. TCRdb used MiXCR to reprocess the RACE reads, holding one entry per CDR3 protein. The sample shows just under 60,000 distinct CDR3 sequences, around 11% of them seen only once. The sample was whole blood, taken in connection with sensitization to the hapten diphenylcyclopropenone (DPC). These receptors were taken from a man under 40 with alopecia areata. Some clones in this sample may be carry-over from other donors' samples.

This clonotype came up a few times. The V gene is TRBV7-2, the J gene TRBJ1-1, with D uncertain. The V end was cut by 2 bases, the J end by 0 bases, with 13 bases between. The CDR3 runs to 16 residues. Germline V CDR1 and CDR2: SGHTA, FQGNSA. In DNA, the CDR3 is TGTGCCAGCAGCTTAAACCCCGCAGCCATGAACACTGAAGCTTTCTTT. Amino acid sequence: CASSLNPAAMNTEAFF.

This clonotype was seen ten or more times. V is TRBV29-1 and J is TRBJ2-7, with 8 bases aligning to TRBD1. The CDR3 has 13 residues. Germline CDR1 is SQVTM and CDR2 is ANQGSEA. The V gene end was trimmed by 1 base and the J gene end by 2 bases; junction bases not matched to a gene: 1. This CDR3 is CSVEGQGTYEQYF. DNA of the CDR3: TGCAGCGTTGAAGGACAGGGGACCTACGAGCAGTACTTC.

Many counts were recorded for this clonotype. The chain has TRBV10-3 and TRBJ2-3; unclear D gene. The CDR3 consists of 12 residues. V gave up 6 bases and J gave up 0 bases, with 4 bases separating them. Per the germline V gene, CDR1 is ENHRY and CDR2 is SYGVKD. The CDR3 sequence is CAISPSTDTQYF. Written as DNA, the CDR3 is TGTGCCATCAGCCCCAGCACAGATACGCAGTATTTT.

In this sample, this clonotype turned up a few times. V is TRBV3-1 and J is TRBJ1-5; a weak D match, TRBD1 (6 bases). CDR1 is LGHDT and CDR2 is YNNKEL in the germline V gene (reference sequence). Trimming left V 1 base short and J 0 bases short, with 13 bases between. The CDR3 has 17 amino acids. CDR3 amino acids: CASSQGGQVYSNQPQHF. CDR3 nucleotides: TGTGCCAGCAGCCAAGGGGGACAAGTCTATAGCAATCAGCCCCAGCATTTT.

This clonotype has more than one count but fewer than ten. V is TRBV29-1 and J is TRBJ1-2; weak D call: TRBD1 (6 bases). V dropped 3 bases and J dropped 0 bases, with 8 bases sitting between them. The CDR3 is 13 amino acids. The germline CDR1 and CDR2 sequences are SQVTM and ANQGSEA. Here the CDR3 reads CSVDRGTNYGYTF. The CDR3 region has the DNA TGCAGCGTTGATAGGGGGACTAACTATGGCTACACCTTC.

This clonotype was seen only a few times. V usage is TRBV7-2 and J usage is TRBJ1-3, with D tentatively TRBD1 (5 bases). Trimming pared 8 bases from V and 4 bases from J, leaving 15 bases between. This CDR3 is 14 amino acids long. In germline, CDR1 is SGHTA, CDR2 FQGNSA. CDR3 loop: CASHTTGAGNTIYF. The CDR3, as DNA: TGTGCCAGCCACACTACAGGCGCGGGAAACACCATATATTTT.

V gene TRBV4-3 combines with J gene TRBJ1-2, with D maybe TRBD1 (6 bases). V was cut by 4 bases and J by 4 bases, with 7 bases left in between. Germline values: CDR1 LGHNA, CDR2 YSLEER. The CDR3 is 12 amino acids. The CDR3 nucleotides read TGCGCCAGCAGCCGGGGGGCCTATGGCTACACCTTC. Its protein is CASSRGAYGYTF.

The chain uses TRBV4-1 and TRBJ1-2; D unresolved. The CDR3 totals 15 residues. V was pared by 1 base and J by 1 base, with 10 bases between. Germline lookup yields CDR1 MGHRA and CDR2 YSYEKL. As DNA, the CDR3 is TGCGCCAGCAGCCAAGCAGAGGGAAGTAACTATGGCTACACCTTC. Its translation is CASSQAEGSNYGYTF.

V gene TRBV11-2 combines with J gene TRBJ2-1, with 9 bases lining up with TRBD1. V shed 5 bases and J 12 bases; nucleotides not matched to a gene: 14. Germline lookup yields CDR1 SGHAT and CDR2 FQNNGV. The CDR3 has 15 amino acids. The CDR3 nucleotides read TGTGCCAGCAGCACCGCCGGGACAGGGTTAAACGGGCAGTTCTTC. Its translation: CASSTAGTGLNGQFF.

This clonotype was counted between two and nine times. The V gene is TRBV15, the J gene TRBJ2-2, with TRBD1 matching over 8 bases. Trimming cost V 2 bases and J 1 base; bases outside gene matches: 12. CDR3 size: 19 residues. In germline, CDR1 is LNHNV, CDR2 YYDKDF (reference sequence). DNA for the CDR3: TGTGCCACCAGCAGAACTGTAACATCAGGGGGCCGGAACACCGGGGAGCTGTTTTTT. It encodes CATSRTVTSGGRNTGELFF.

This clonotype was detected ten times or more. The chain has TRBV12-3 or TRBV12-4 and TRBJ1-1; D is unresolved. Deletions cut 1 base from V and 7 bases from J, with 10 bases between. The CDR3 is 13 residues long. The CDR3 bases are TGTGCCAGCAGTTTAGGAGGGTTGGGTGAAGCTTTCTTT. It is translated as CASSLGGLGEAFF.

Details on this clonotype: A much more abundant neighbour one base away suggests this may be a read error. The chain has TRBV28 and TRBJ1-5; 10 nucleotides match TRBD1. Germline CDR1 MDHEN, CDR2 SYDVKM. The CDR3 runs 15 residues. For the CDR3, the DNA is TGTGCCAGCAGTATGGACAGGGGGAGTAATCAGTCCCAGCATTTT. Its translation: CASSMDRGSNQSQHF.

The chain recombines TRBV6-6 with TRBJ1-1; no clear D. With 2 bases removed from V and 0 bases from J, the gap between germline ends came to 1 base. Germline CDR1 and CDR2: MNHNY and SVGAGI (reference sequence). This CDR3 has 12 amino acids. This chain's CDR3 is CASSYMNTEAFF. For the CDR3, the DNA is TGTGCCAGCAGTTACATGAACACTGAAGCTTTCTTT.

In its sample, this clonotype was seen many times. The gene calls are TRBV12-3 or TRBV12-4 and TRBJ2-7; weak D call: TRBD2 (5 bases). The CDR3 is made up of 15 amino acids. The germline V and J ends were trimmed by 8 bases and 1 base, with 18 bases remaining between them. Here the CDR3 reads CASGQSRTLSYEQYF. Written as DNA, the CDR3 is TGTGCCAGCGGTCAATCACGGACTCTTTCCTACGAGCAGTACTTC.

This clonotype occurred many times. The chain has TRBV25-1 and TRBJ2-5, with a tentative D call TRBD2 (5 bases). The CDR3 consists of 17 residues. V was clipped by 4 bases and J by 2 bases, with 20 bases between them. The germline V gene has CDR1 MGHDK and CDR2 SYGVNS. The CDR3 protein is CASSAFPGSEFQETQYF. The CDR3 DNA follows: TGTGCCAGCAGTGCCTTCCCGGGATCCGAATTTCAAGAGACCCAGTACTTC.

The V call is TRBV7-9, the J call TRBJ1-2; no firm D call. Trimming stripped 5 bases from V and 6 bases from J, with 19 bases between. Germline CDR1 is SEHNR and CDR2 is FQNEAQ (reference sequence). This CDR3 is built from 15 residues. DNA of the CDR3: TGTGCCAGCAGCGGGATTTCCGCCCTCCTTAATGGCTACACCTTC. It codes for CASSGISALLNGYTF.

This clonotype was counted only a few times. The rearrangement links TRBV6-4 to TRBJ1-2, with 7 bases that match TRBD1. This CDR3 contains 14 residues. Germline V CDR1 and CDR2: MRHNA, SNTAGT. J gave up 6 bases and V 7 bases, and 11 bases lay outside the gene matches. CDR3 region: CASTSGTEGDGYTF. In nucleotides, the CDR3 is TGTGCCAGCACATCCGGGACAGAAGGGGATGGCTACACCTTC.

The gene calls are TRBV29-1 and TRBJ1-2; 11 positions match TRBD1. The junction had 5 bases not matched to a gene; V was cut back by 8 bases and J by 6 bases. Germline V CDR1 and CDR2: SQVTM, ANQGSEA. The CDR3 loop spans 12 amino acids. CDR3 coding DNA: TGCAGCCTGGACAGGGGGCTAAATGGCTACACCTTC. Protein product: CSLDRGLNGYTF.

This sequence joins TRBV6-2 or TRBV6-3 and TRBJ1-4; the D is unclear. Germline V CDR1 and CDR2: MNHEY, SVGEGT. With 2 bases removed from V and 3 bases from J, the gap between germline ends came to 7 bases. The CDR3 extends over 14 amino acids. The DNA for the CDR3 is TGTGCCAGCAGTTACCCGGAACCTAATGAAAAACTGTTTTTT. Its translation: CASSYPEPNEKLFF.

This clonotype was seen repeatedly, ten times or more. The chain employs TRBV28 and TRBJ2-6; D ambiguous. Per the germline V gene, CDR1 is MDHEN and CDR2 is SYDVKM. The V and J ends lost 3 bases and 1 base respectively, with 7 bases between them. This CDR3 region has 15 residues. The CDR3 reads CASSLLRSGANVLTF. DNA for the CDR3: TGTGCCAGCAGTTTGCTGAGGTCTGGGGCCAACGTCCTGACTTTC.

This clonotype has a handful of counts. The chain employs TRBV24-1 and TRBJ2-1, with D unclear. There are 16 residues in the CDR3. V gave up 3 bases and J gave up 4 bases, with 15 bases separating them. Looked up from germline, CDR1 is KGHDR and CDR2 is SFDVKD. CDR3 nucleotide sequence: TGTGCCACCAGTGATCCTAAAGGGTCTGGGTACAATGAGCAGTTCTTC. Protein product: CATSDPKGSGYNEQFF.

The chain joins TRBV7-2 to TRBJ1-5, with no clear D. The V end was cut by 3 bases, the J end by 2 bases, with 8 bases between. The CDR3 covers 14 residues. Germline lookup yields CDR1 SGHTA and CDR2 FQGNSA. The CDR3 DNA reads TGTGCCAGCAGCTTTTTGGGTCGCAATCAGCCCCAGCATTTT. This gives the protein CASSFLGRNQPQHF.

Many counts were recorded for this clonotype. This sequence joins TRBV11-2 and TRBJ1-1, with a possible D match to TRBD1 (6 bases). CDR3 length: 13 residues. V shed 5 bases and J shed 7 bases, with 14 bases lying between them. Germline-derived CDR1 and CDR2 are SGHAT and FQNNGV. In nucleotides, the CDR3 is TGTGCCAGCAGCCGGACAGTCCAGGGTGAAGCTTTCTTT. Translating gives CASSRTVQGEAFF.

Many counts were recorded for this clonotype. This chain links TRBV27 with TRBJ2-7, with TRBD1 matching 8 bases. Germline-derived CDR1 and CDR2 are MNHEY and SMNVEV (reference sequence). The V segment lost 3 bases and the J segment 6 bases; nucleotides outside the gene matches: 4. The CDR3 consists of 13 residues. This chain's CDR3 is CASSFGQGAEQYF. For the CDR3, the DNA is TGTGCCAGCAGTTTTGGACAGGGTGCCGAGCAGTACTTC.

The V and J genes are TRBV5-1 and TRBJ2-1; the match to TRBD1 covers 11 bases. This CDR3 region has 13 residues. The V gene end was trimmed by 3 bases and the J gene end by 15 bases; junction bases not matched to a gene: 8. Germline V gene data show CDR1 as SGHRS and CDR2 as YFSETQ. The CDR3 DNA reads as TGCGCCAGCAGCTGGGGACAGGGGGACCTCCGGTTCTTC. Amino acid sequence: CASSWGQGDLRFF.

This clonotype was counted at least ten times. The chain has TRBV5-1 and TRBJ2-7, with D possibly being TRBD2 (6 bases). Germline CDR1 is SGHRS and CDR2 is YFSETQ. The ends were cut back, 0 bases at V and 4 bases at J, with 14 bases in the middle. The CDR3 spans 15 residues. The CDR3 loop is CASSLALGLRYEQYF. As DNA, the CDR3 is TGCGCCAGCAGCTTGGCCCTGGGACTCCGGTACGAGCAGTACTTC.